This T cell receptor (beta chain) derives from a study of blood T cell repertoires in COVID-19. Study details: In each case, the material was cDNA or gDNA derived from T cells, B-cell-depleted T cells, or PBMCs.

CDR1 MNHEY and CDR2 SMNVEV come from the germline V gene (reference sequence). The V end was cut by 5 bases, the J end by 8 bases, with 11 bases between. This CDR3 is built from 12 residues. This clone showed up just once. Participants, roughly 18 to 90 years old, spanned approximately 25 US areas. Cohort placement rested on clinical history that participants reported themselves. Profiled with immunoSEQ multiplex PCR; TCRdb holds only in-frame clones, not every one. The sample gives around 120,000 clones, 86% of which show up once; roughly 2.3% is in the top ten. This chain uses TRBV27 with TRBJ2-3; D gene ambiguous. Sequences were obtained from PBMCs or T cells enriched from blood (not recorded which). The receptor comes from a woman between 50 and 59 years old who had recovered from COVID-19. The CDR3 DNA sequence: TGTGCCAGCAGTCCCTCCGTCCGTACGCAGTATTTT. Encoded protein: CASSPSVRTQYF.